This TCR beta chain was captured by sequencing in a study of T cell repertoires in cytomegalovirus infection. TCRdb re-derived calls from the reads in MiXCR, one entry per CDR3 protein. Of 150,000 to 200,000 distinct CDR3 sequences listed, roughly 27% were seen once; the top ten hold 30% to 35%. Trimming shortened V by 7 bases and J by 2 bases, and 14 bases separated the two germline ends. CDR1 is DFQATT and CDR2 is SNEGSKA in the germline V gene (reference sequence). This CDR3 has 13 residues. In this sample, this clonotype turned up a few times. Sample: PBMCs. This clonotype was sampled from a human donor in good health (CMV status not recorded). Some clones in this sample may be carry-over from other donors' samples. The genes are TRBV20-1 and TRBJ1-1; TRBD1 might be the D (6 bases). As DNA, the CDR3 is TGCAGTGGGGGACACCACTCTAACACTGAAGCTTTCTTT. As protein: CSGGHHSNTEAFF.